These T cell receptor beta chains were read from a single sample in a study of blood T cell repertoires in COVID-19. Clones were read by immunoSEQ multiplex PCR, and TCRdb kept only the in-frame ones, dropping some. The data contain hundreds of thousands of clones, approximately 90% of them singletons. The specimen sequenced was peripheral blood. These receptors were collected from a woman aged 18-29 years who had recovered from COVID-19. CDR3s include the opening cysteine and the closing phenylalanine or tryptophan.

CDR3aa	v_gene	j_gene
CASSFGPNEQFF	TRBV12-3/TRBV12-4	TRBJ2-1
CASSFPRAGGPAGELFF	TRBV7-2	TRBJ2-2
CSYSGQSTYEQYF	TRBV29-1	TRBJ2-7
CASSLVQGRPNYGYTF	TRBV11-2	TRBJ1-2
CSASMTGNSEAFF	TRBV20-1	TRBJ1-1
CASSGQGREQYF	TRBV5-6	TRBJ2-7
CASSWGRGLKRTYEQYF	TRBV19	TRBJ2-7
CASSPGQGNTEAFF	TRBV27	TRBJ1-1
CASSRSSATSGRSYNEQFF	TRBV7-7	TRBJ2-1
CASSGQGGETQYF	TRBV7-3	TRBJ2-5
CATGDTRFLGAFF	TRBV2	TRBJ1-1
CASSLGGTYEQYF	TRBV11-2	TRBJ2-7
CASSPKEGSSTDTQYF	TRBV11-3	TRBJ2-3
CASSLGGASGSNEQFF	TRBV5-4	TRBJ2-1
CAWSFLWTSGRGEEQYF	TRBV30	TRBJ2-7
CASSVKQGTGQFF	TRBV9	TRBJ2-1
CASSLDTSNQPQHF	TRBV9	TRBJ1-5
CAIRAGGYGYTF	TRBV10-3	TRBJ1-2
CASRGGPGEQYF	TRBV6-5	TRBJ2-7
CASSFGQGTYNEQFF	TRBV27	TRBJ2-1
CASSVLLGPGASNEQFF	TRBV25-1	TRBJ2-1
CAISDSGNTIYF	TRBV10-3	TRBJ1-3
CASSSLGGSVSYEQYF	TRBV7-9	TRBJ2-7
CASSLLVQNTEAFF	TRBV27	TRBJ1-1
CASSAGGNSPLHF	TRBV2	TRBJ1-6
CASSATSVGSYNEQFF	TRBV27	TRBJ2-1
CASSQLEGDEQFF	TRBV4-1	TRBJ2-1
CASSPTGFRNGYTF	TRBV19	TRBJ1-2
CASSQGRGGYTEAFF	TRBV4-1	TRBJ1-1
CASSQGRGRLGEKLFF	TRBV3-1/TRBV3-2	TRBJ1-4
CASSQPTGNSPLHF	TRBV3-1/TRBV3-2	TRBJ1-6
CASSLDSNQPQHF	TRBV11-2	TRBJ1-5
CASSAGQGNTGELFF	TRBV5-4	TRBJ2-2
CASSRIYNEQFF	TRBV5-1	TRBJ2-1
CASSLLMTGINQPQHF	TRBV7-8	TRBJ1-5
CAGEDGYTF	TRBV5-4	TRBJ1-2
CASRPRTGGEQYF	TRBV7-9	TRBJ2-7
CASSLAVTSSNEQFF	TRBV7-6	TRBJ2-1
CSASGDSLNTEAFF	TRBV20-1	TRBJ1-1
CASSPPFGAWAEAFF	TRBV7-9	TRBJ1-1
CASSSPPGRGIYGYTF	TRBV6-5	TRBJ1-2
CASKTGGARELFF	TRBV2	TRBJ2-2
CASSPHGTTGGNEQYF	TRBV11-2	TRBJ2-7
CASSQVLQNSPLHF	TRBV3-1/TRBV3-2	TRBJ1-6
CASSMGLAGLSYNEQFF	TRBV19	TRBJ2-1
CATDRGDRAKNIQYF	TRBV15	TRBJ2-4
CASQETSGSERKETQYF	TRBV5-1	TRBJ2-5
CASSEGTGGTYEQYF	TRBV2	TRBJ2-7
CASSVGQSVYEQYF	TRBV9	TRBJ2-7
CASSYAQGNSPLHF	TRBV6-5	TRBJ1-6
CAWDAGYEQYF	TRBV30	TRBJ2-7
CASSLAAGGTDTQYF	TRBV19	TRBJ2-3
CASSLLGQGMETQYF	TRBV7-3	TRBJ2-5
CASSQDRIRNGVYNEQFF	TRBV4-1	TRBJ2-1
CASSGGTGDGYTF	TRBV2	TRBJ1-2
CAWDGTASYEQYF	TRBV30	TRBJ2-7
CASSRTSGDQETQYF	TRBV19	TRBJ2-5
CSVGGGSNEQFF	TRBV29-1	TRBJ2-1
CASGRGGYGYTF	TRBV25-1	TRBJ1-2
CASSTQQGASDGYTF	TRBV7-9	TRBJ1-2